Below, 13 T cell receptor beta chains from the same sample are listed, as sequenced in a study of T cells in Graves' hyperthyroidism and ophthalmopathy. Amplification of TCR beta CDR3 regions was performed using RNA transcripts as template. With the HTBI primer set, the TCR CDR3 went through a first round of RT-PCR. MiXCR was run by TCRdb on the multiplex PCR reads, yielding one entry per CDR3 protein. The sample records about 270,000 distinct CDR3 sequences, approximately 24% being singletons. Sequencing was carried out using blood. These receptors were taken from a woman between 40 and 50 years old with Graves' ophthalmopathy.

The J gene is TRBJ2-7, the V gene TRBV18, with 10 bases aligning to TRBD1. Germline-derived CDR1 and CDR2 are KGHSH and LQKENI. The CDR3 totals 15 residues. V trimming: 4 bases; J trimming: 2 bases; junction bases outside the gene matches: 5. CDR3 sequence: CASSLRQGAAYEQYF. DNA of the CDR3: TGTGCCAGCTCACTTCGACAGGGGGCGGCCTACGAGCAGTACTTC.

The sample holds a few counts of this clonotype. The chain combines TRBV19 with TRBJ1-1; D gene uncertain. This CDR3 region has 13 residues. From germline, CDR1 is LNHDA and CDR2 SQIVND (reference sequence). V lost 5 bases, J lost 4 bases, and 11 bases lay in between. The CDR3 region is CASSLRVGTEAFF. As DNA, the CDR3 is TGTGCCAGTAGTTTAAGGGTTGGCACTGAAGCTTTCTTT.

This clonotype has ten or more counts. The chain has TRBV27 and TRBJ2-7; D is perhaps TRBD1 (6 bases). The germline CDR1 and CDR2 sequences are MNHEY and SMNVEV (reference sequence). CDR3 size: 14 residues. Trimming took off 2 bases at V and 4 bases at J, with 12 bases between the two ends. Here the CDR3 reads CASSLRTAHYEQYF. The DNA of the CDR3 is TGTGCCAGCAGTTTAAGGACAGCCCATTACGAGCAGTACTTC.

The chain has TRBV20-1 and TRBJ2-7; 12 bases are a match to TRBD2. The CDR3 is 14 amino acids. The trim removed 5 bases at V and 4 bases at J, leaving 6 bases unmatched. Per the germline V gene, CDR1 is DFQATT and CDR2 is SNEGSKA (reference sequence). The CDR3: CSAFRTSGVYEQYF. CDR3 bases: TGCAGTGCTTTCCGGACTAGCGGGGTATACGAGCAGTACTTC.

In its sample, this clonotype was seen many times. The J gene is TRBJ2-4, the V gene TRBV4-2; maybe TRBD2 (5 bases). Germline V gene lookup returns CDR1 LGHNA and CDR2 YNFKEQ. CDR3 length equals 14 residues. Deletions cut 4 bases from V and 6 bases from J, with 13 bases between. The CDR3 here is CASSRPGSGNIQYF. DNA for the CDR3: TGTGCCAGCAGCCGCCCGGGGTCTGGAAACATTCAGTACTTC.

Ten or more counts support this clonotype. This chain links TRBV6-2 or TRBV6-3 with TRBJ1-5; D is perhaps TRBD1 (5 bases). Germline CDR1 reads MNHEY; CDR2 reads SVGEGT. This CDR3 region has 15 residues. V was pared by 7 bases and J by 1 base, with 14 bases between. The CDR3 region has the DNA TGTGCCAGCACTAAGGGACGGATGAGCAATCAGCCCCAGCATTTT. Translated: CASTKGRMSNQPQHF.

This clonotype was detected once. CDR3 sequence (DNA): TGTGCCAGCAGCGTATACCGGGACGACTACCAAGAGACCCAGTACTTC. This codes for CASSVYRDDYQETQYF. V gene TRBV11-2 combines with J gene TRBJ2-5; the D gene could be TRBD1 or TRBD2 (5 bases each). Germline V gene data show CDR1 as SGHAT and CDR2 as FQNNGV. CDR3 length: 16 amino acids. V was cut by 5 bases and J by 0 bases, with 16 bases left in between.

This clonotype has a count of ten or more. V gene TRBV12-3 or TRBV12-4 combines with J gene TRBJ2-7; TRBD1 aligns across 9 bases. This CDR3 spans 15 amino acids. The J segment lost 2 bases and the V segment lost 3 bases, leaving 5 bases of the junction unmatched. The CDR3 region is CASSLLRDRAYEQYF. The CDR3 DNA follows: TGTGCCAGCAGTTTGCTCCGGGACAGGGCCTACGAGCAGTACTTC.

This clonotype came up a few times. Since a much larger clone is just one base distant, this may be a read error. The V call is TRBV18, the J call TRBJ2-2; TRBD1 agrees at 8 bases. This CDR3 has 17 residues. Germline assignment: CDR1 KGHSH and CDR2 LQKENI. CDR3 sequence reads: CVSSPLLTGANTGELFF. CDR3 nucleotide sequence: TGTGTCAGCTCACCCCTACTGACAGGGGCGAACACCGGGGAGCTGTTTTTT.

The chain uses TRBV28 and TRBJ2-5; a possible D gene is TRBD2 (5 bases). Germline lookup yields CDR1 MDHEN and CDR2 SYDVKM. Trimming removed 7 bases from V and 2 bases from J, with 17 bases in between. The CDR3 length is 15 residues. The CDR3 DNA sequence: TGTGCCAGCACCAACGCCCGGACTCCGCAAGAGACCCAGTACTTC. Translation: CASTNARTPQETQYF.

This clonotype has at least ten counts. The CDR3 is CASSGVAGGQETQYF. The CDR3 region has the DNA TGTGCCAGCAGTGGGGTAGCGGGAGGACAAGAGACCCAGTACTTC. This chain joins TRBV7-8 and TRBJ2-5, with 10 bases matching TRBD2. The CDR3 consists of 15 residues. Germline V CDR1 and CDR2: SGHVS, FQNEAQ. V shed 6 bases and J 2 bases; nucleotides not matched to a gene: 6.

This clonotype has at least ten counts. The V and J genes are TRBV2 and TRBJ2-2; a weak D match, TRBD2 (5 bases). Trimming removed 0 bases at V and 7 bases at J, with 6 bases between. CDR1 is SNHLY, CDR2 FYNNEI, per germline. This CDR3 is 13 amino acids long. The CDR3 region has the DNA TGTGCCAGCAGTGAAGCCAGCGGCGGGGAGCTGTTTTTT. It is translated as CASSEASGGELFF.

Ten or more counts support this clonotype. J is TRBJ2-5 and V is TRBV7-2, with 10 bases that match TRBD1. The germline V gene has CDR1 SGHTA and CDR2 FQGNSA. V dropped 8 bases and J dropped 2; count of bases not matched to a gene: 8. The CDR3 spans 15 residues. The CDR3 DNA reads TGTGCCAGCGGGAGACAGGGGGCCCTACAAGAGACCCAGTACTTC. Residues: CASGRQGALQETQYF.